This is a list of T cell receptor beta chains from one sample in a study of blood T cell repertoires in COVID-19. Measured with immunoSEQ multiplex PCR; TCRdb has only the in-frame clones, and not every one. The top ten hold 15% to 20% of the sample, which has hundreds of thousands of clones, less than 90% seen once. Material: peripheral blood. These receptors were taken from a woman older than 75 with active or convalescent COVID-19. Each CDR3 is given with its conserved first and last residue. The D gene is left open where the match is weak. The size field is filled for only some rows; it gives once, few, many or a size class.

V gene	clone size	J gene	CDR3 length	D gene	CDR3 protein	CDR3 DNA
TRBV27	few	TRBJ2-7	16	TRBD1	CASSFRPGTATHEQYF	TGTGCCAGCAGTTTCCGTCCCGGGACAGCCACCCACGAGCAGTACTTC
TRBV2	.	TRBJ1-6	15	.	CASSGQGSYNSPLHF	TGTGCCAGCAGCGGTCAGGGGTCCTATAATTCACCCCTCCACTTT
TRBV6-2/TRBV6-3	.	TRBJ2-5	15	.	CASSYPDTPKGSQYF	TGTGCCAGCAGTTACCCGGACACGCCGAAGGGTAGCCAGTACTTC
TRBV6-5	.	TRBJ1-5	15	.	CASSYSRQGHQPQHF	TGTGCCAGCAGTTACTCTAGGCAGGGGCATCAGCCCCAGCATTTT
TRBV7-9	.	TRBJ2-7	15	TRBD1	CASSLRQGQSYEQYF	TGTGCCAGCAGCCTCCGACAGGGACAGTCCTACGAGCAGTACTTC
TRBV2	.	TRBJ1-5	11	.	CASSDRLLQHF	TGTGCCAGCAGTGACAGGCTTCTCCAGCATTTT
TRBV30	.	TRBJ1-1	12	TRBD1	CACRDRGAEAFF	TGTGCCTGTAGGGACAGGGGCGCTGAAGCTTTCTTT
TRBV2	.	TRBJ1-2	16	TRBD1	CASSGPMGTEFYGYTF	TGTGCCAGCAGTGGGCCAATGGGGACAGAATTCTATGGCTACACCTTC
TRBV6-5	.	TRBJ2-3	12	.	CASSRALDAQYF	TGTGCCAGCAGCCGAGCGCTGGATGCGCAGTATTTT
TRBV27	.	TRBJ1-3	17	TRBD1	CASSPRTGGTPGNTIYF	TGTGCCAGCAGTCCTCGGACAGGGGGCACCCCTGGAAACACCATATATTTT
TRBV6-5	.	TRBJ1-2	13	.	CASSPEAGYGYTF	TGTGCCAGCAGCCCAGAGGCGGGGTATGGCTACACCTTC
TRBV5-6	.	TRBJ2-3	13	TRBD1	CASSDRGTDTQYF	TGTGCCAGCAGCGACAGGGGGACAGATACGCAGTATTTT
TRBV10-3	few	TRBJ2-3	16	.	CAITLDGSASTDTQYF	TGTGCCATCACTCTAGATGGTAGCGCGAGCACAGATACGCAGTATTTT
TRBV7-2	.	TRBJ2-3	14	TRBD2	CASSSPGLPDTQYF	TGTGCCAGCAGCTCGCCGGGACTACCAGATACGCAGTATTTT